This passage covers 17 T cell receptor beta chains from one sample sequenced in a study of T cell responses to AZD1222 COVID-19 vaccine. Profiling relied on immunoSEQ multiplex PCR, and the TCRdb table lists in-frame clones only, not all of them. Of roughly 120,000 clones listed, about 93% are singletons. The material was peripheral blood, obtained 28 days after the second AZD1222 dose. The receptors shown here come from an adult who received the AZD1222 COVID-19 vaccine.

This sequence joins TRBV30 and TRBJ1-2; 7 bases are shared with TRBD1. The germline CDR1 and CDR2 sequences are GTSNPN and SVGIG (reference sequence). V gave up 3 bases and J gave up 1 base; unmatched junction bases: 14. There are 17 residues in the CDR3. For the CDR3, the DNA is TGTGCCTGGAGGCCAGAGGGAGGCAGGGACAGTAACTATGGCTACACCTTC. Translated: CAWRPEGGRDSNYGYTF.

The chain employs TRBV2 and TRBJ2-7; TRBD2 agrees at 8 bases. With 0 bases clipped from V and 3 bases from J, the junction kept 4 bases outside the gene matches. Germline CDR1 and CDR2: SNHLY and FYNNEI. CDR3 length: 15 residues. CDR3 DNA: TGTGCCAGCAGTGAAGCGTCTGCGGGAGGCTACGAGCAGTACTTC. The encoded protein is CASSEASAGGYEQYF.

The chain joins TRBV18 to TRBJ2-2; D tentatively reads TRBD1 or TRBD2 (5 bases each). V lost 10 bases and J 2 bases, leaving 14 bases between the germline ends. The CDR3 has 14 residues. The germline V gene has CDR1 KGHSH and CDR2 LQKENI. CDR3 bases: TGTGCCACCCAGACCGGGACCAACACCGGGGAGCTGTTTTTT. The encoded protein is CATQTGTNTGELFF.

The rearrangement joins TRBV10-3 to TRBJ1-5; no clear D gene. V was cut by 6 bases and J by 0 bases, with 6 bases left in between. The CDR3 has 13 amino acids. Germline V gene sequence: CDR1 ENHRY, CDR2 SYGVKD. CDR3 in DNA: TGTGCCATCAGCGCATATAGCAATCAGCCCCAGCATTTT. It yields the protein CAISAYSNQPQHF.

This chain links TRBV5-1 with TRBJ2-5; D is unresolved. The CDR3 is made up of 15 amino acids. Germline assignment: CDR1 SGHRS and CDR2 YFSETQ. V lost 5 bases to trimming and J lost 2 bases, with 16 bases between them. The CDR3 loop reads CASRDSAFPQETQYF. In DNA, the CDR3 is TGCGCCAGCAGGGATTCAGCCTTCCCGCAAGAGACCCAGTACTTC.

This clone was counted once. V gene TRBV27 combines with J gene TRBJ1-2; D not resolved. Germline V gene lookup returns CDR1 MNHEY and CDR2 SMNVEV (reference sequence). The length of the CDR3 is 13 residues. Trimming pared 2 bases from V and 1 base from J, leaving 5 bases between. CDR3 loop: CASSLQSNYGYTF. The CDR3 DNA is TGTGCCAGCAGTTTACAGAGTAACTATGGCTACACCTTC.

The V and J genes are TRBV4-3 and TRBJ2-5; possibly TRBD1 for D (5 bases). The V end lost 1 base, the J end lost 5 bases, and 11 bases lay between the germline ends. CDR1 and CDR2 from the germline V gene are LGHNA and YSLEER. The CDR3 length is 14 residues. This CDR3 is CASSQGVGAETQYF. In nucleotides, the CDR3 is TGCGCCAGCAGCCAAGGCGTTGGGGCGGAGACCCAGTACTTC.

The CDR3 bases are TGTGCCTCTGCGCTGAAGCCTGGAAACACCATATATTTT. The encoded protein is CASALKPGNTIYF. The rearrangement joins TRBV2 to TRBJ1-3; D remains ambiguous. Germline CDR1 is SNHLY and CDR2 is FYNNEI. V gave up 11 bases and J gave up 2 bases, with 13 bases separating them. This CDR3 is 13 amino acids long.

Concerning this clone: The junction departs from germline at one end; a sequencing error may be responsible. The chain links TRBV7-7 to TRBJ2-5; D is unresolved. This CDR3 is built from 13 residues. Germline values: CDR1 SSHAT, CDR2 FNYEAQ (reference sequence). This chain's CDR3 is CASSFQPWETQYF. The CDR3 bases are TGTGCTAGCAGCTTCCAGCCTTGGGAGACCCAGTACTTC.

The CDR3 DNA is TGCGCCAGCAGCCAAGACCAGGGGCCCACGGATACGCAGTATTTT. As protein: CASSQDQGPTDTQYF. The V call is TRBV4-3, the J call TRBJ2-3; maybe TRBD1 (6 bases). V lost 0 bases to trimming and J lost 6 bases, with 13 bases between them. CDR1 and CDR2 (germline): LGHNA, YSLEER. The CDR3 has 15 residues.

The chain employs TRBV6-5 and TRBJ1-1, with D uncertain. Trimming left V 7 bases short and J 1 base short, with 13 bases between. CDR3 length: 14 amino acids. In germline, CDR1 is MNHEY, CDR2 SVGAGI. CDR3 in amino acids: CASINSAGNTEAFF. CDR3 DNA: TGTGCCAGCATTAACTCGGCGGGGAACACTGAAGCTTTCTTT.

Notes on this clone: One junction end disagrees with the germline gene, perhaps due to a read error. The chain couples TRBV5-1 to TRBJ1-2, with a weak D call TRBD1 (5 bases). The CDR3 is made up of 14 amino acids. The germline V gene encodes CDR1 SGHRS and CDR2 YFSETQ. This CDR3 is CASSLQASNYGYTF. The DNA for the CDR3 is TGCGCCAGCAGCTTACAGGCGTCTAACTATGGCTACACCTTT.

The chain uses TRBV5-1 and TRBJ2-7; 14 bases line up with TRBD2. With V trimmed by 3 bases and J by 6 bases, 8 bases remained unmatched. The CDR3 spans 16 residues. Germline V gene lookup returns CDR1 SGHRS and CDR2 YFSETQ. CDR3 coding DNA: TGCGCCAGCAGCTCTCCGGGACTAGCGGGAGCTTCCGAGCAGTACTTC. Amino acid sequence: CASSSPGLAGASEQYF.

The CDR3 reads CASSLLAGSYEQYF. The CDR3 nucleotides read TGTGCCAGCAGCCTACTAGCGGGGTCCTACGAGCAGTACTTC. V is TRBV7-2 and J is TRBJ2-7; 10 bases map to TRBD2. J lost 1 base, V lost 5 bases, and 2 bases had no gene match. This CDR3 spans 14 amino acids. Germline V gives CDR1 SGHTA, CDR2 FQGNSA. The complete variable domain, with remaining parts taken from reference TRBV7-2 and TRBJ2-7, reads GAGVSQSPSNKVTEKGKDVELRCDPISGHTALYWYRQSLGQGLEFLIYFQGNSAPDKSGLPSDRFSAERTGGSVSTLTIQRTQQEDSAVYLCASSLLAGSYEQYFGPGTRLTVT.

The CDR3 DNA reads TGTGCCAGTAGCCGGGACAGGCTCAACTATGGCTACACCTTC. Translated, it gives CASSRDRLNYGYTF. The rearrangement joins TRBV19 to TRBJ1-2; TRBD1 matches at 8 bases. J was trimmed by 2 bases and V by 6 bases; bases with no gene match: 5. Germline CDR1 is LNHDA and CDR2 is SQIVND (reference sequence). The CDR3 extends over 14 amino acids.

This chain joins TRBV18 and TRBJ1-2, with D uncertain. The CDR3 has 13 residues. V was cut by 3 bases and J by 12 bases, with 17 bases left in between. Germline V gene sequence: CDR1 KGHSH, CDR2 LQKENI. The CDR3, as DNA: TGTGCCAGCTCACCGAGAGTTCGGGAGAAGAACACCTTC. Translating it yields CASSPRVREKNTF.

The V call is TRBV19, the J call TRBJ1-5; a weak D match, TRBD1 (5 bases). V lost 5 bases to trimming and J lost 7 bases, with 12 bases between them. Per the germline V gene, CDR1 is LNHDA and CDR2 is SQIVND (reference sequence). The CDR3 length is 13 residues. The CDR3 DNA reads as TGTGCCAGTAGTTGGCAGGGTGAGCAGCCCCAGCATTTT. Translated, it gives CASSWQGEQPQHF.